The entry below describes one TCR beta chain. Its target is unknown. The data belong to a study of T cell responses to AZD1222 COVID-19 vaccine. Overall study results and limits: Clonal diversity may have been underestimated, and the donors were mostly white British, with more females than males.

The repertoire was sequenced with immunoSEQ multiplex PCR; TCRdb's copy has only in-frame clones and lacks some. The table lists over 100,000 clones, more than 80% of them singletons. This CDR3 has 13 amino acids. Trimming removed 1 base from V and 5 bases from J, with 6 bases in between. The germline V gene encodes CDR1 MNHNS and CDR2 SASEGT. V gene TRBV6-1 combines with J gene TRBJ1-5; tentatively, D is TRBD1 (5 bases). The input for sequencing was peripheral blood, taken on day 0 of AZD1222 vaccination. The sequence was obtained from an adult in good health. DNA of the CDR3: TGTGCCAGCAGTGAAGTGGGGGATCAGCCCCAGCATTTT. Translated, it gives CASSEVGDQPQHF.